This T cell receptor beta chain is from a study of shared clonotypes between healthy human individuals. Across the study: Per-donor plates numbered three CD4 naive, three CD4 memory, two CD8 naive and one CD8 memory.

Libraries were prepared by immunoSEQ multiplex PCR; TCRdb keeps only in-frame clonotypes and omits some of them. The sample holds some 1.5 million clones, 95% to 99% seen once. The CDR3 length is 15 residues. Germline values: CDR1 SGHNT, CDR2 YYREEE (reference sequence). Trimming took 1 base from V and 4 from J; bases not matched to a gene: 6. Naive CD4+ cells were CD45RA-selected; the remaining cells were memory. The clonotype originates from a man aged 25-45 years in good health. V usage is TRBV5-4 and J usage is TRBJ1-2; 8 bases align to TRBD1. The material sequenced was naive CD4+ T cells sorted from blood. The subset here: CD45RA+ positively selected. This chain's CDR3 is CASSLRGQDLYGYTF. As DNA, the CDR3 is TGTGCCAGCAGCTTGAGGGGACAGGATCTCTATGGCTACACCTTC. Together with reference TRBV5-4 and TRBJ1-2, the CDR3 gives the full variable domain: ETGVTQSPTHLIKTRGQQVTLRCSSQSGHNTVSWYQQALGQGPQFIFQYYREEENGRGNFPPRFSGLQFPNYSSELNVNALELDDSALYLCASSLRGQDLYGYTFGSGTRLTVV.